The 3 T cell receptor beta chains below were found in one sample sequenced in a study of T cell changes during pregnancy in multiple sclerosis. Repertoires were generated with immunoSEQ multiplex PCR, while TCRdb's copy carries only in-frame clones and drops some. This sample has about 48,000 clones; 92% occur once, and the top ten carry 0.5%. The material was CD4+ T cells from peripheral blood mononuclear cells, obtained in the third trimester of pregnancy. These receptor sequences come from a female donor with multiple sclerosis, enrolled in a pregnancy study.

CDR3 in DNA: TGTGCCTCCGCCGGGACAGGGGGCTCGGACACTGAAGCTTTCTTT. Protein: CASAGTGGSDTEAFF. The gene calls are TRBV2 and TRBJ1-1, with TRBD1 identical over 12 bases. The trim removed 11 bases at V and 3 bases at J, leaving 10 bases unmatched. Germline-derived CDR1 and CDR2 are SNHLY and FYNNEI. This CDR3 region has 15 residues.

As DNA, the CDR3 is TGCAGCGCCGGGGGGGGCGAGAACTATGGCTACACCTTC. Amino acid sequence: CSAGGGENYGYTF. The chain is built from TRBV29-1 and TRBJ1-2, with a possible D match to TRBD1 (6 bases). The germline gives CDR1 SQVTM, CDR2 ANQGSEA. The V gene lost 7 bases and the J gene lost 2 bases, with 14 bases spanning the gap. CDR3 size: 13 residues.

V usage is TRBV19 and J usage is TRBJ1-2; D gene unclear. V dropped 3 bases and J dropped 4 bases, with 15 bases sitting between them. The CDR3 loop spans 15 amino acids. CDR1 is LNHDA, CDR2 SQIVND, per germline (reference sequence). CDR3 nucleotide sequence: TGTGCCAGTAGTATTAGAATATCCGGTCCCTATGGCTACACCTTC. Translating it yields CASSIRISGPYGYTF.